This is a list of T cell receptor beta chains from one sample in a study of regulatory T cells in long-lasting Graves disease. TCRdb independently ran MiXCR on the multiplex PCR reads; one entry per CDR3 protein. The sample contains around 400,000 distinct CDR3 sequences, around 24% of which appear only once. The material was peripheral blood mononuclear cells (PBMCs), obtained when the disease was refractory, from a patient treated with antithyroid drugs. These TCRs come from a female donor with Graves disease. CDR3s include the opening cysteine and the closing phenylalanine or tryptophan.

V gene: TRBV5-1; J gene: TRBJ2-3; CDR3 length: 16; CDR3 protein: CASSKTGTGKGDTQYF
V gene: TRBV20-1; J gene: TRBJ2-7; CDR3 length: 13; CDR3 protein: CSALPTVVYEQYF
V gene: TRBV7-3; J gene: TRBJ2-2; CDR3 length: 14; CDR3 protein: CASSRGTPTGELFF
V gene: TRBV7-9; J gene: TRBJ2-3; CDR3 length: 14; CDR3 protein: CASSAGGTSDTQYF
V gene: TRBV2; J gene: TRBJ2-1; CDR3 length: 17; CDR3 protein: CASSAHRSSGSIHEQFF
V gene: TRBV6-1; J gene: TRBJ1-5; CDR3 length: 16; CDR3 protein: CASSELPGQGNQPQHF
V gene: TRBV28; J gene: TRBJ2-4; CDR3 length: 15; CDR3 protein: CASSPQRREKDIQYF
V gene: TRBV20-1; J gene: TRBJ1-3; CDR3 length: 16; CDR3 protein: CSARSADRSSGNTIYF
V gene: TRBV12-3/TRBV12-4; J gene: TRBJ1-5; CDR3 length: 14; CDR3 protein: CASSFERNNQPQHF
V gene: TRBV7-2; J gene: TRBJ2-7; CDR3 length: 16; CDR3 protein: CASSLVPGASPREQYF
V gene: TRBV5-5; J gene: TRBJ1-1; CDR3 length: 15; CDR3 protein: CASSLASTVNTEAFF
V gene: TRBV28; J gene: TRBJ2-2; CDR3 length: 12; CDR3 protein: CASSVLAGELFF
V gene: TRBV19; J gene: TRBJ1-5; CDR3 length: 15; CDR3 protein: CASSTRGTGIQPQHF
V gene: TRBV19; J gene: TRBJ1-2; CDR3 length: 15; CDR3 protein: CASTYAGHNNYGYTF
V gene: TRBV20-1; J gene: TRBJ2-4; CDR3 length: 19; CDR3 protein: CSARAGLAQDLLAKNIQYF
V gene: TRBV6-4; J gene: TRBJ2-7; CDR3 length: 14; CDR3 protein: CASSYSGGDYKQYF
V gene: TRBV7-9; J gene: TRBJ1-4; CDR3 length: 15; CDR3 protein: CASSLSGTSDEKLFF
V gene: TRBV5-1; J gene: TRBJ1-1; CDR3 length: 15; CDR3 protein: CASSSPQGGHTEAFF
V gene: TRBV20-1; J gene: TRBJ1-2; CDR3 length: 12; CDR3 protein: CSDSTGGDGYTF
V gene: TRBV30; J gene: TRBJ1-1; CDR3 length: 16; CDR3 protein: CAWMDRGRIMSTEAFF
V gene: TRBV12-3/TRBV12-4; J gene: TRBJ1-1; CDR3 length: 14; CDR3 protein: CASSLRPKNTEAFF
V gene: TRBV9; J gene: TRBJ2-5; CDR3 length: 16; CDR3 protein: CASSPHRGLFQETQYF
V gene: TRBV6-2/TRBV6-3; J gene: TRBJ1-2; CDR3 length: 13; CDR3 protein: CASNNGGIEGYTF
V gene: TRBV2; J gene: TRBJ2-7; CDR3 length: 13; CDR3 protein: CASYLAGAGVQYF
V gene: TRBV12-3/TRBV12-4; J gene: TRBJ2-2; CDR3 length: 15; CDR3 protein: CASSSSLAGLEELFF
V gene: TRBV6-1; J gene: TRBJ2-5; CDR3 length: 14; CDR3 protein: CATTGRGRGETQCF
V gene: TRBV6-5; J gene: TRBJ2-1; CDR3 length: 15; CDR3 protein: CASSWTSQPGNEQFF
V gene: TRBV25-1; J gene: TRBJ1-1; CDR3 length: 13; CDR3 protein: CASSEARNTEAFF
V gene: TRBV7-9; J gene: TRBJ2-2; CDR3 length: 12; CDR3 protein: CASSFGGWELFF
V gene: TRBV20-1; J gene: TRBJ2-7; CDR3 length: 14; CDR3 protein: CSARLAGGPNEQYF
V gene: TRBV28; J gene: TRBJ1-5; CDR3 length: 14; CDR3 protein: CASTGGISNQPQHF
V gene: TRBV7-2; J gene: TRBJ2-7; CDR3 length: 14; CDR3 protein: CASSLSQTSYEQYF
V gene: TRBV7-2; J gene: TRBJ2-7; CDR3 length: 16; CDR3 protein: CASSRFHSGRTYEQYF
V gene: TRBV7-2; J gene: TRBJ1-4; CDR3 length: 15; CDR3 protein: CASSAQPATNEKLFF
V gene: TRBV29-1; J gene: TRBJ1-1; CDR3 length: 15; CDR3 protein: CSVEGGGGRNTEAFF
V gene: TRBV6-1; J gene: TRBJ1-2; CDR3 length: 13; CDR3 protein: CASRTETRYGYTF
V gene: TRBV6-1; J gene: TRBJ1-2; CDR3 length: 16; CDR3 protein: CASSEALQGRTYGYTF
V gene: TRBV7-3; J gene: TRBJ2-7; CDR3 length: 14; CDR3 protein: CASSPTGGPYEQYF
V gene: TRBV3-1; J gene: TRBJ2-7; CDR3 length: 11; CDR3 protein: CANSVRYEQYF
V gene: TRBV20-1; J gene: TRBJ1-2; CDR3 length: 11; CDR3 protein: CSANTGYGYTF
V gene: TRBV24-1; J gene: TRBJ2-3; CDR3 length: 15; CDR3 protein: CATSESGTSPDTQYF
V gene: TRBV5-1; J gene: TRBJ2-5; CDR3 length: 16; CDR3 protein: CASSLEAGEVGETQYF
V gene: TRBV7-2; J gene: TRBJ2-1; CDR3 length: 13; CDR3 protein: CASSGLANNEQFF
V gene: TRBV4-3; J gene: TRBJ2-6; CDR3 length: 18; CDR3 protein: CASSQEARGTAGANVLTF
V gene: TRBV2; J gene: TRBJ2-5; CDR3 length: 12; CDR3 protein: CASGRRQETQYF
V gene: TRBV7-2; J gene: TRBJ2-2; CDR3 length: 15; CDR3 protein: CASRYPRQITGELFF
V gene: TRBV28; J gene: TRBJ1-6; CDR3 length: 15; CDR3 protein: CASSFSGGYNSPLHF
V gene: TRBV12-3/TRBV12-4; J gene: TRBJ2-2; CDR3 length: 18; CDR3 protein: CASSRPGLAGVGTGELFF
V gene: TRBV29-1; J gene: TRBJ1-1; CDR3 length: 12; CDR3 protein: CSVVQGTTEAFF
V gene: TRBV20-1; J gene: TRBJ1-3; CDR3 length: 14; CDR3 protein: CSASRPGPGNTIYF
V gene: TRBV29-1; J gene: TRBJ2-5; CDR3 length: 13; CDR3 protein: CSVEGRPNPTQYF
V gene: TRBV11-2; J gene: TRBJ2-1; CDR3 length: 20; CDR3 protein: CASSLRPTSGPKSSYNEQFF
V gene: TRBV3-1; J gene: TRBJ1-2; CDR3 length: 14; CDR3 protein: CASSQERGQYGYTF
V gene: TRBV6-5; J gene: TRBJ2-6; CDR3 length: 15; CDR3 protein: CASSYGSSGANVLTF